This passage covers 15 T cell receptor beta chains from one sample sequenced in a study of T cells in Graves' hyperthyroidism and ophthalmopathy. TCR beta CDR3 regions were amplified from RNA transcripts. HTBI primers were the set used in a first-round RT-PCR of the TCR CDR3. One entry per CDR3 protein results from TCRdb running MiXCR on the multiplex PCR reads. Among 600,000 or so distinct CDR3 sequences listed, 14% were seen once. Sequenced input: blood. These TCRs come from a woman aged 18-29 years with Graves' ophthalmopathy.

The sample holds a few counts of this clonotype. The chain joins TRBV27 to TRBJ1-2, with 8 nucleotides matching TRBD1. Losses at the gene ends were 2 bases for V and 5 bases for J; bases not matched to a gene: 7. Germline loops: CDR1 MNHEY, CDR2 SMNVEV (reference sequence). This CDR3 spans 15 amino acids. CDR3 residues: CASSLSAGTGYGYTF. In DNA, the CDR3 is TGTGCCAGCAGTTTAAGCGCGGGGACAGGTTATGGCTACACCTTC.

The chain carries TRBV20-1 and TRBJ1-5; D call uncertain. The CDR3 runs 16 residues. V was clipped by 0 bases and J by 0 bases, with 12 bases between them. Germline CDR1 is DFQATT and CDR2 is SNEGSKA (reference sequence). The CDR3 spells CSARDLVRYSNQPQHF. In nucleotides, the CDR3 is TGCAGTGCTAGAGATCTGGTACGTTATAGCAATCAGCCCCAGCATTTT.

CDR3 sequence: CASSQDKGWTGGFDEQFF. CDR3 nucleotides: TGTGCCAGCAGCCAAGATAAAGGGTGGACAGGGGGCTTCGATGAGCAGTTCTTC. The chain is built from TRBV3-1 and TRBJ2-1; TRBD1 aligns across 11 bases. Germline CDR1 is LGHDT and CDR2 is YNNKEL (reference sequence). CDR3 length: 18 residues. Trimming took 0 bases from V and 8 from J; bases not matched to a gene: 12.

This sequence joins TRBV7-9 and TRBJ2-5; 9 bases are shared with TRBD2. This CDR3 has 16 amino acids. Germline assignment: CDR1 SEHNR and CDR2 FQNEAQ (reference sequence). The V and J ends lost 4 bases and 5 bases, in that order; junction bases with no gene match: 11. CDR3 DNA sequence: TGTGCCAGCAGCTCTGGGGTCGCGGGAGGGTTGGAGACCCAGTACTTC. Its protein product is CASSSGVAGGLETQYF.

This clonotype was found many times. The chain joins TRBV18 to TRBJ1-1; 9 nucleotides align to TRBD1. V was pared by 4 bases and J by 4 bases, with 13 bases of the junction left unmatched. The V gene's germline CDR1 is KGHSH and CDR2 LQKENI. CDR3 length equals 17 residues. CDR3 in DNA: TGTGCCAGCTCACTGGGGAACAGGGGGCTTGGGAGCACTGAAGCTTTCTTT. Translated: CASSLGNRGLGSTEAFF.

This clonotype has a count of ten or more. This chain uses TRBV5-6 with TRBJ2-1; 9 bases map to TRBD2. The CDR3 runs 17 residues. The V and J ends lost 2 bases and 0 bases, in that order; junction bases with no gene match: 6. The germline CDR1 and CDR2 sequences are SGHDT and YYEEEE. The CDR3 protein is CASSFQSSGSSYNEQFF. In DNA, the CDR3 is TGTGCCAGCAGCTTCCAAAGTAGCGGGAGCTCCTACAATGAGCAGTTCTTC. Combining the CDR3 with reference TRBV5-6 and TRBJ2-1 gives the whole variable domain DAGVTQSPTHLIKTRGQQVTLRCSPKSGHDTVSWYQQALGQGPQFIFQYYEEEERQRGNFPDRFSGHQFPNYSSELNVNALLLGDSALYLCASSFQSSGSSYNEQFFGPGTRLTVL.

This clonotype was picked up a small number of times. This chain's CDR3 is CASSTNAGLANYEQYF. The CDR3 nucleotides read TGTGCCAGCAGCACCAACGCGGGACTAGCTAACTACGAGCAGTACTTC. The chain has TRBV9 and TRBJ2-7; 9 nucleotides match TRBD2. The CDR3 contains 16 residues. Looked up from germline, CDR1 is SGDLS and CDR2 is YYNGEE. The V gene end was trimmed by 4 bases and the J gene end by 3 bases; junction bases not matched to a gene: 11.

The chain joins TRBV4-1 to TRBJ2-1; the D is unclear. The CDR3 length is 12 residues. Germline assignment: CDR1 MGHRA and CDR2 YSYEKL. Between the trimmed V and J ends, which lost 6 bases and 9 bases, there was a span of 12 bases. CDR3 in amino acids: CASRSLKSEQFF. The CDR3, as DNA: TGCGCCAGCAGGTCTTTGAAGAGTGAGCAGTTCTTC.

This clonotype has at least ten counts. The chain is built from TRBV27 and TRBJ2-4; D unclear. V lost 8 bases and J 1 base, leaving 18 bases between the germline ends. The CDR3 sequence is 16 residues long. The V gene's germline CDR1 is MNHEY and CDR2 SMNVEV (reference sequence). CDR3 nucleotides: TGTGCCAGCGCATTGGTTGGGTACCAGGCCAAAAACATTCAGTACTTC. Translating gives CASALVGYQAKNIQYF.

There are a few counts of this clonotype. DNA of the CDR3: TGTGCCAGCAGTTCTCGAACCTTACTAGCGGCCCTCACAGATACGCAGTATTTT. The encoded protein is CASSSRTLLAALTDTQYF. This chain links TRBV6-2 or TRBV6-3 with TRBJ2-3; 8 positions match TRBD2. This CDR3 comprises 18 residues. Germline trimming cut 4 bases from V and 2 bases from J; bases unmatched to any gene: 14. Germline assignment: CDR1 MNHEY and CDR2 SVGEGT.

This clonotype was seen at least ten times. This rearrangement joins TRBV12-3 or TRBV12-4 to TRBJ2-2, with TRBD1 matching 7 bases. V trimming: 1 base; J trimming: 5 bases; junction bases outside the gene matches: 4. The CDR3 consists of 15 residues. This chain's CDR3 is CASSLDRGRTGELFF. DNA for the CDR3: TGTGCCAGCAGTTTAGACAGGGGTAGGACCGGGGAGCTGTTTTTT.

This chain links TRBV6-2 or TRBV6-3 with TRBJ2-3; D gene uncertain. The CDR3 is 16 amino acids. CDR1 is MNHEY, CDR2 SVGEGT, per germline. V was pared by 10 bases and J by 2 bases, with 22 bases between. CDR3 loop: CATRTTRTAYTDTQYF. CDR3 coding DNA: TGTGCCACCAGGACCACCCGGACGGCTTACACAGATACGCAGTATTTT.

This clonotype came up many times. This chain connects TRBV24-1 to TRBJ2-1; D is perhaps TRBD2 (5 bases). Germline V CDR1 and CDR2: KGHDR, SFDVKD. V dropped 2 bases and J dropped 0 bases, with 16 bases sitting between them. CDR3 length: 18 residues. CDR3 in amino acids: CATSDSGSRLSSYNEQFF. Written as DNA, the CDR3 is TGTGCCACCAGTGATTCGGGGAGCAGGCTGAGCTCCTACAATGAGCAGTTCTTC.

This clonotype was found many times. The J gene is TRBJ1-5, the V gene TRBV29-1; perhaps TRBD1 as D (6 bases). CDR3 length equals 14 residues. V was shortened by 7 bases and J by 4 bases, with 17 bases between the two germline ends. The germline V gene encodes CDR1 SQVTM and CDR2 ANQGSEA. CDR3 bases: TGCAGCGGGGTACAGGGAAGGAAGAATCAGCCCCAGCATTTT. Its translation is CSGVQGRKNQPQHF.

This clonotype was observed at least ten times. This chain links TRBV2 with TRBJ2-7; 8 nucleotides align to TRBD2. V lost 4 bases to trimming and J lost 0 bases; unmatched junction nucleotides: 11. Germline CDR1 reads SNHLY; CDR2 reads FYNNEI. This CDR3 spans 17 amino acids. The CDR3 spells CASSGGRTSSGSYEQYF. Written as DNA, the CDR3 is TGTGCCAGCAGTGGAGGAAGGACTAGCTCGGGCTCCTACGAGCAGTACTTC.